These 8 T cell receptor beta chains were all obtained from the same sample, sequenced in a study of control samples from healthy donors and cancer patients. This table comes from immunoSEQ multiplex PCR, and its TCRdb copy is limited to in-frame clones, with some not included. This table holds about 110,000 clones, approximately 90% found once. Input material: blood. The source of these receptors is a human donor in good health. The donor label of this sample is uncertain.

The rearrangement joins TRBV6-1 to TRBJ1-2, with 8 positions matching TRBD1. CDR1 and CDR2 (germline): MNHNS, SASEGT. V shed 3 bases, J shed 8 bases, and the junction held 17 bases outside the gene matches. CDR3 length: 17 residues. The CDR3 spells CASSEIRDRRTTMGYTF. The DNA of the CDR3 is TGTGCCAGCAGTGAGATCCGGGACAGGAGAACCACTATGGGCTACACCTTC.

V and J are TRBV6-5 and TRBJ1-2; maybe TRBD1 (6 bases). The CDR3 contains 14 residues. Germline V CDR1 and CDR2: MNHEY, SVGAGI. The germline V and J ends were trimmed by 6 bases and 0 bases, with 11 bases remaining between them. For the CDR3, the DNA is TGTGCCAGCAGCCGGACAGCCACTAACTATGGCTACACCTTC. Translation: CASSRTATNYGYTF.

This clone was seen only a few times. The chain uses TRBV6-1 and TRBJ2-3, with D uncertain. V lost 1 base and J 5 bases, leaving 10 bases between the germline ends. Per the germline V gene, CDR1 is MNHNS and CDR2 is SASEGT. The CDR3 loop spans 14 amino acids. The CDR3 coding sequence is TGTGCCAGCAGTGAAGTCTTTTCCCGAGATACGCAGTATTTT. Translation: CASSEVFSRDTQYF.

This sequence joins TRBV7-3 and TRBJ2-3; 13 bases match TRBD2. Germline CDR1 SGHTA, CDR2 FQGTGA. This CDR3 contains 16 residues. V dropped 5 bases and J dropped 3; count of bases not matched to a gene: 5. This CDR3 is CASSPTSGGMTDTQYF. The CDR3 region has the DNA TGTGCCAGCAGCCCGACTAGCGGGGGGATGACAGATACGCAGTATTTT.

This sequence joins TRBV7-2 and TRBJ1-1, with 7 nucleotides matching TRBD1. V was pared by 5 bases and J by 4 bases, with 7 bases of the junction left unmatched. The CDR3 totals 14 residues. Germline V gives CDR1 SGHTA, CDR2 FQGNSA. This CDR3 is CASSPRQGVTEAFF. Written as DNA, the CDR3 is TGTGCCAGCAGCCCGCGACAGGGTGTCACTGAAGCTTTCTTT.

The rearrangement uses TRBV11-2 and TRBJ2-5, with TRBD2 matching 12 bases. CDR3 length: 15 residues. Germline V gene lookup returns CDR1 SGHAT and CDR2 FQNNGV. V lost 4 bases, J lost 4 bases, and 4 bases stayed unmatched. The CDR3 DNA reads TGTGCCAGCAGCTCTCGACTAGCGGGGGTAGAGACCCAGTACTTC. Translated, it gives CASSSRLAGVETQYF.

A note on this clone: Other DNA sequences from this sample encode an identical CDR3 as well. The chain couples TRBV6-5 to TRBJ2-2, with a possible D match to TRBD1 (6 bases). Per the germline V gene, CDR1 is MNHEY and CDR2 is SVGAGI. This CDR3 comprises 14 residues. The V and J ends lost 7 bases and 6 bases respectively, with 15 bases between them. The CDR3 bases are TGTGCCAGCAATAAGGGGGTGCGGGCCGGGGAGCTGTTTTTT. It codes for CASNKGVRAGELFF.

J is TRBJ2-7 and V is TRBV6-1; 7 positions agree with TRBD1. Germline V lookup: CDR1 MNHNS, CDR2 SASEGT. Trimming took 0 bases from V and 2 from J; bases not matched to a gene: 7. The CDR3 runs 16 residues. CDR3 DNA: TGTGCCAGCAGTGAAGCCGGGACAGTGGGGACCTACGAGCAGTACTTC. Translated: CASSEAGTVGTYEQYF.